The sequence of this TCR beta chain was determined in a study of memory CD4+ T cells and cytomegalovirus serostatus. Across the study: Of the healthy Belgian adults, 9 were CMV seropositive and about 24 seronegative.

The CDR3 runs to 13 residues. Deletions cut 6 bases from V and 1 base from J, with 7 bases between. Germline CDR1 is MDHEN and CDR2 is SYDVKM. The assay was immunoSEQ multiplex PCR, and TCRdb's table has in-frame clones only and misses some. The sample holds approximately 44,000 clones; just over 75% are singletons and the top ten take more than 1.5%. Single viable CD3+CD4+CD8-CD45RO+ cells were sorted as the memory CD4+ T cells. Serostatus was set by detecting CMV pp150, pp28, p38, p52 IgG. The sequenced material came from memory CD4+ T cells from blood. This receptor was identified in an adult in good health and CMV-seronegative. The gene calls are TRBV28 and TRBJ1-5, with D uncertain. The CDR3 DNA is TGTGCCAGCAGGGCCCAGAGCAATCAGCCCCAGCATTTT. Protein product: CASRAQSNQPQHF.